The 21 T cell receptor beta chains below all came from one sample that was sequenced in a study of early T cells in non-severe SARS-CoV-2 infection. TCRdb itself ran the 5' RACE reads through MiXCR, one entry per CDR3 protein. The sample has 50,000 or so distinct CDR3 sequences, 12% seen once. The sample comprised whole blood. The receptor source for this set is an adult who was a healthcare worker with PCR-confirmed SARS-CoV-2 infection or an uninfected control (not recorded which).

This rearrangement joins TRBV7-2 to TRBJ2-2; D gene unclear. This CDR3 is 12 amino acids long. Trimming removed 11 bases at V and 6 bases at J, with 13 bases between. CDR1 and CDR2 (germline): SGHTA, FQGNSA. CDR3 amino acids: CALDPPPGELFF. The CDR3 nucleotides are TGTGCCTTGGACCCGCCACCCGGGGAGCTGTTTTTT.

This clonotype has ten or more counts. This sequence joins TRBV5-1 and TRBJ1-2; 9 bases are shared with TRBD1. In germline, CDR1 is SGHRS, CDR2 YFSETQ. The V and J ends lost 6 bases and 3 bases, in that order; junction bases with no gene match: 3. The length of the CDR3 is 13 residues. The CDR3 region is CASKQGADYGYTF. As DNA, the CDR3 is TGCGCCAGCAAACAGGGGGCAGACTATGGCTACACCTTC.

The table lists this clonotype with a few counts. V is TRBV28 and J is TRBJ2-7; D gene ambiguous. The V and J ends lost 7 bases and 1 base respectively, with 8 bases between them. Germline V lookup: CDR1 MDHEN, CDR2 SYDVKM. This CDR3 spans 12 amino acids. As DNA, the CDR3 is TGTGCCAGCACTGACTCTTCCTACGAGCAGTACTTC. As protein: CASTDSSYEQYF.

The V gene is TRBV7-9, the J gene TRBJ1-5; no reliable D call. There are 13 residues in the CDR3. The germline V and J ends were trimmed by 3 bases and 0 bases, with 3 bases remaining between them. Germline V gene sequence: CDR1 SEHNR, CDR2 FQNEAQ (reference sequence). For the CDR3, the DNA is TGTGCCAGCAGCTTGACTAGCAATCAGCCCCAGCATTTT. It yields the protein CASSLTSNQPQHF.

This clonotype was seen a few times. CDR3 in amino acids: CASSWTGGHEKLFF. DNA of the CDR3: TGCGCCAGCAGCTGGACAGGGGGCCATGAAAAACTGTTTTTT. The chain couples TRBV5-1 to TRBJ1-4; 11 bases map to TRBD1. The V and J ends lost 3 bases and 6 bases, in that order; junction bases with no gene match: 1. This CDR3 has 14 amino acids. In germline, CDR1 is SGHRS, CDR2 YFSETQ.

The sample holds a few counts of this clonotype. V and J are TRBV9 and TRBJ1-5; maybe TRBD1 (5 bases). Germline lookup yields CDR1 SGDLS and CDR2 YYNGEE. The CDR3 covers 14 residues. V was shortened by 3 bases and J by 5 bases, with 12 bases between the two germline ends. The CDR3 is CASSAGGEYQPQHF. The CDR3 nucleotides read TGTGCCAGCAGCGCCGGGGGAGAATATCAGCCCCAGCATTTT. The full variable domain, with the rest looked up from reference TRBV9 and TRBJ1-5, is DSGVTQTPKHLITATGQRVTLRCSPRSGDLSVYWYQQSLDQGLQFLIQYYNGEERAKGNILERFSAQQFPDLHSELNLSSLELGDSALYFCASSAGGEYQPQHFGDGTRLSIL.

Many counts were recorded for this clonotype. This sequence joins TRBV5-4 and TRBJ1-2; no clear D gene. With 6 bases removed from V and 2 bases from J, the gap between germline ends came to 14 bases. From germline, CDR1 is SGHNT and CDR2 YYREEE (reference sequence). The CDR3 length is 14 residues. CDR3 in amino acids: CASTSGRTNYGYTF. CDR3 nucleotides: TGTGCCAGCACCTCCGGACGGACGAACTATGGCTACACCTTC.

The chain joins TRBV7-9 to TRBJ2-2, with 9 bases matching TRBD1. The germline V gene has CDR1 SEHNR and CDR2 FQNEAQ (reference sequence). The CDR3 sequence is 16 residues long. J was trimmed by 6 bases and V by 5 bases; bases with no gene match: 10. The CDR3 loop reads CASSLGQGVIPGELFF. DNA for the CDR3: TGTGCCAGCAGCCTGGGACAGGGCGTGATCCCCGGGGAGCTGTTTTTT. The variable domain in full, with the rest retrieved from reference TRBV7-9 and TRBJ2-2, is DTGVSQNPRHKITKRGQNVTFRCDPISEHNRLYWYRQTLGQGPEFLTYFQNEAQLEKSRLLSDRFSAERPKGSFSTLEIQRTEQGDSAMYLCASSLGQGVIPGELFFGEGSRLTVL.

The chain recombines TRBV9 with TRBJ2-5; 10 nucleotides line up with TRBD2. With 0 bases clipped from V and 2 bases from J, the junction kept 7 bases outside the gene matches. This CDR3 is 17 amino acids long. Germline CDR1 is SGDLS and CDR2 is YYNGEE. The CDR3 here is CASSVGPSGSSQETQYF. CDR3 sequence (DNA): TGTGCCAGCAGCGTAGGCCCTAGCGGGAGTTCACAAGAGACCCAGTACTTC.

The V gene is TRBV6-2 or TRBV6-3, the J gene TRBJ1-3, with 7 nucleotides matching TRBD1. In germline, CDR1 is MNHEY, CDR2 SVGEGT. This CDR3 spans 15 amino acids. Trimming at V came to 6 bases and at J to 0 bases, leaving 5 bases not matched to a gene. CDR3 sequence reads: CASRRGQSSGNTIYF. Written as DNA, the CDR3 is TGTGCCAGCAGGAGGGGACAGAGCTCTGGAAACACCATATATTTT.

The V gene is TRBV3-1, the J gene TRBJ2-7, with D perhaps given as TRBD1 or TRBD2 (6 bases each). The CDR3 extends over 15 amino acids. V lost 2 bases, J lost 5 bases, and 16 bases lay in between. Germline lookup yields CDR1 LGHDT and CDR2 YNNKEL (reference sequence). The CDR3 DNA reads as TGTGCCAGCAGCCAAAGTGGGGGGCCGGTTGACGAGCAGTACTTC. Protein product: CASSQSGGPVDEQYF.

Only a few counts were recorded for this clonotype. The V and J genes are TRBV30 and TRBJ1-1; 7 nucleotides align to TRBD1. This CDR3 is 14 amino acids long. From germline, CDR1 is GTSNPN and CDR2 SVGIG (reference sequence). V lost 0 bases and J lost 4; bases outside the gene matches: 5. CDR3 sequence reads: CAWSVATGVTEAFF. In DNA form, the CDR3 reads TGTGCCTGGAGTGTAGCTACAGGGGTCACTGAAGCTTTCTTT.

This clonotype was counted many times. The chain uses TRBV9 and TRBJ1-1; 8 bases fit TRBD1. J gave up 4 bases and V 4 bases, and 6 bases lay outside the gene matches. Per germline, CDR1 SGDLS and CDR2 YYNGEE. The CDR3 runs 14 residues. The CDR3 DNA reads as TGTGCCAGCAGCTTATCCGACAGGGGCACTGAAGCTTTCTTT. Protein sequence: CASSLSDRGTEAFF.

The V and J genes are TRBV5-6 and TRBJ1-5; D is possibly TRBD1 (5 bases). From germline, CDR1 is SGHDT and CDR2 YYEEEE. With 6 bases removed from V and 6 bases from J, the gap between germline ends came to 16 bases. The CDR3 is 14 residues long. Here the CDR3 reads CASNLGGVLQPQHF. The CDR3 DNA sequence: TGTGCCAGCAATCTGGGGGGAGTCCTTCAGCCCCAGCATTTT.

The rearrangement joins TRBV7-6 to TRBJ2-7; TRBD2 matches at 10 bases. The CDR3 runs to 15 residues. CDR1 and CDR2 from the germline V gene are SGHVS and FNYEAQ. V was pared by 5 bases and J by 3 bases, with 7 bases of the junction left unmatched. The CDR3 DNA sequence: TGTGCCAGCAGCCCCCAGCGGGGGGGCTACTACGAGCAGTACTTC. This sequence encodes CASSPQRGGYYEQYF.

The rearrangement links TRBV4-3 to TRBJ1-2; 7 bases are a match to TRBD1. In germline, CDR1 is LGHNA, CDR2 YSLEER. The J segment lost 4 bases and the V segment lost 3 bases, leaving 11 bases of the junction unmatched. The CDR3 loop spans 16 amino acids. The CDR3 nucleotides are TGCGCCAGCAGCCATATACAGGGGCAGGGAACCTATGGCTACACCTTC. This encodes CASSHIQGQGTYGYTF.

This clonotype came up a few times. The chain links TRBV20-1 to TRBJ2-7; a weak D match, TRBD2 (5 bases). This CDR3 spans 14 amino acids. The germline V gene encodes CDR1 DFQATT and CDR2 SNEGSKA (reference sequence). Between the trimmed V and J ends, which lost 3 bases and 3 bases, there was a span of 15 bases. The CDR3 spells CSASIGDHRYEQYF. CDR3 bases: TGCAGTGCTAGTATCGGGGATCATCGCTACGAGCAGTACTTC.

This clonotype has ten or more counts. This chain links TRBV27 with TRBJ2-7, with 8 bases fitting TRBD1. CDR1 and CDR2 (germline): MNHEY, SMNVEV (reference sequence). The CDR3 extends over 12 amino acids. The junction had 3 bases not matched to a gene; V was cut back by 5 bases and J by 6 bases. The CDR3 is CASSQTGGEQYF. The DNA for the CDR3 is TGTGCCAGCAGTCAAACAGGGGGCGAGCAGTACTTC.

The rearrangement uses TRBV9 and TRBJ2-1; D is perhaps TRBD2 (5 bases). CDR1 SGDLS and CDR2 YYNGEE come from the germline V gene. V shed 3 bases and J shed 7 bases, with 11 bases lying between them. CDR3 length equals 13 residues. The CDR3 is CASSGRGVNEQFF. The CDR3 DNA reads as TGTGCCAGCAGCGGACGGGGAGTAAATGAGCAGTTCTTC.

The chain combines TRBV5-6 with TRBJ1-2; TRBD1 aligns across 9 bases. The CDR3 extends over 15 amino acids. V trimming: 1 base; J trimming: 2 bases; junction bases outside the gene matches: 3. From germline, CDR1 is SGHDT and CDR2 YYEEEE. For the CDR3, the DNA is TGTGCCAGCAGCTTGATCGGGACAGGGAACTATGGCTACACCTTC. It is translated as CASSLIGTGNYGYTF.

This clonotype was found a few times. The chain's CDR3 is CSVPGDRGYTF. In DNA, the CDR3 is TGCAGCGTTCCAGGGGATCGTGGCTACACCTTC. J is TRBJ1-2 and V is TRBV29-1, with D perhaps TRBD1 (6 bases). Germline-derived CDR1 and CDR2 are SQVTM and ANQGSEA. CDR3 length: 11 amino acids. The V end was cut by 5 bases, the J end by 7 bases, with 11 bases between. Complete variable domain (other parts from reference TRBV29-1 and TRBJ1-2): SAVISQKPSRDICQRGTSLTIQCQVDSQVTMMFWYRQQPGQSLTLIATANQGSEATYESGFVIDKFPISRPNLTFSTLTVSNMSPEDSSIYLCSVPGDRGYTFGSGTRLTVV.